The entry below describes one T cell receptor (beta chain). Antigen unknown. MiXCR, run by TCRdb on the reads, gives a single entry per CDR3 protein. The data show approximately 700,000 distinct CDR3 sequences, approximately 34% seen once. These data come from a study of T cell repertoires in cytomegalovirus infection. About the study: Public signatures in TCR beta pointed to CMV infection and matching HLA type.

Study-level findings and limits: Carriage of CMV together with the relevant HLA was identifiable through cumulative public TCR beta family frequency. HLA-C-restricted CMV clonotypes gave the most frequent clonotype in two of eight donors.

The CDR3 sequence is 14 residues long. Germline lookup yields CDR1 LNHDA and CDR2 SQIVND (reference sequence). The germline V and J ends were trimmed by 7 bases and 10 bases, with 20 bases remaining between them. This clonotype originated in a human donor in good health (CMV status not recorded). Some clones in this sample may be carry-over from other donors' samples. This chain uses TRBV19 with TRBJ1-3, with D uncertain. The sequencing sample was made of PBMCs. The CDR3 protein is CASNLRLSEGTIYF. The CDR3 DNA reads as TGTGCCAGTAATCTACGGCTGTCGGAAGGGACCATATATTTT.